One and the same sample provided the 30 T cell receptor beta chains below, sequenced in a study of OX40 agonist ivuxolimab in advanced cancers. The repertoire was sequenced with immunoSEQ multiplex PCR; TCRdb's copy has only in-frame clones and lacks some. Among approximately 82,000 clones listed, about 88% were seen once. The sample consisted of CD4+ or CD8+ T cells sorted from blood, taken in a trial of the OX40 agonist ivuxolimab. These receptors all come from an adult with an advanced solid tumor such as melanoma, head and neck, liver or kidney cancer.

The chain carries TRBV30 and TRBJ1-3; TRBD1 agrees at 7 bases. This CDR3 is 14 amino acids long. The germline CDR1 and CDR2 sequences are GTSNPN and SVGIG (reference sequence). V dropped 2 bases and J dropped 6; count of bases not matched to a gene: 7. The CDR3 DNA follows: TGTGCCTGGAGTCCGAAGGGACAGCTAAACACCATATATTTT. Amino acids: CAWSPKGQLNTIYF.

This clone was detected a few times. J is TRBJ2-7 and V is TRBV14, with 7 bases aligning to TRBD1. Losses at the gene ends were 5 bases for V and 2 bases for J; bases not matched to a gene: 6. This CDR3 contains 14 residues. Germline lookup yields CDR1 SGHDN and CDR2 FVKESK. The CDR3 is CASSFRTGAYEQYF. The CDR3 DNA is TGTGCCAGCAGCTTTCGGACAGGCGCCTACGAGCAGTACTTC.

The rearrangement uses TRBV19 and TRBJ2-6; TRBD2 aligns across 13 bases. The CDR3 has 20 amino acids. V gave up 7 bases and J gave up 0 bases; unmatched junction bases: 12. In germline, CDR1 is LNHDA, CDR2 SQIVND (reference sequence). Here the CDR3 reads CASKRLAGGSLVSGANVLTF. CDR3 bases: TGTGCCAGTAAACGACTAGCGGGAGGTTCGTTGGTCTCTGGGGCCAACGTCCTGACTTTC.

Regarding this clone: Other DNA sequences from this sample encode an identical CDR3 as well. J is TRBJ1-5 and V is TRBV18; D remains ambiguous. The ends were cut back, 3 bases at V and 0 bases at J, with 6 bases in the middle. The CDR3 extends over 14 amino acids. The germline gives CDR1 KGHSH, CDR2 LQKENI. The DNA of the CDR3 is TGTGCCAGCTCACCCGATCGTAGCAATCAGCCCCAGCATTTT. Residues: CASSPDRSNQPQHF.

The chain couples TRBV30 to TRBJ2-3; 9 bases match TRBD1. Germline assignment: CDR1 GTSNPN and CDR2 SVGIG (reference sequence). The CDR3 sequence is 16 residues long. With V trimmed by 4 bases and J by 4 bases, 12 bases remained unmatched. This CDR3 reads CAWIIEGTGTSDTQYF. CDR3 DNA: TGTGCCTGGATCATCGAGGGGACAGGGACTTCAGATACGCAGTATTTT.

This rearrangement joins TRBV28 to TRBJ2-5; 7 bases map to TRBD1. Germline CDR1 MDHEN, CDR2 SYDVKM. The CDR3 contains 11 residues. The CDR3 DNA follows: TGTGTGACAGGGTACCAAGAGACCCAGTACTTC. Translated, it gives CVTGYQETQYF.

The chain employs TRBV4-1 and TRBJ2-5; a possible D gene is TRBD2 (6 bases). Trimming shortened V by 5 bases and J by 1 base, and 11 bases separated the two germline ends. The CDR3 is 14 residues long. CDR1 is MGHRA, CDR2 YSYEKL, per germline. The CDR3 DNA reads TGCGCCAGCAGCTTTGGCGGGGCCCAAGAGACCCAGTACTTC. This translates into CASSFGGAQETQYF.

The chain recombines TRBV10-1 with TRBJ2-7, with D unresolved. V was shortened by 7 bases and J by 3 bases, with 4 bases between the two germline ends. The CDR3 consists of 10 residues. The germline V gene encodes CDR1 WNHNN and CDR2 SYGVQD (reference sequence). The CDR3 region is CASTIYEQYF. The CDR3 coding sequence is TGCGCCAGCACTATCTACGAGCAGTACTTC.

This clone was picked up one time. The V and J genes are TRBV19 and TRBJ2-4; TRBD1 matches at 7 bases. The germline V gene encodes CDR1 LNHDA and CDR2 SQIVND (reference sequence). V lost 6 bases, J lost 0 bases, and 5 bases stayed unmatched. The CDR3 is made up of 15 amino acids. For the CDR3, the DNA is TGTGCCAGTAGCGGGACAGCTATAGCCAAAAACATTCAGTACTTC. This encodes CASSGTAIAKNIQYF. Full variable domain (rest looked up from reference TRBV19 and TRBJ2-4): DGGITQSPKYLFRKEGQNVTLSCEQNLNHDAMYWYRQDPGQGLRLIYYSQIVNDFQKGDIAEGYSVSREKKESFPLTVTSAQKNPTAFYLCASSGTAIAKNIQYFGAGTRLSVL.

The rearrangement links TRBV2 to TRBJ1-2; 10 nucleotides line up with TRBD1. The trim removed 6 bases at V and 2 bases at J, leaving 3 bases unmatched. The germline V gene encodes CDR1 SNHLY and CDR2 FYNNEI. This CDR3 has 14 amino acids. The CDR3 bases are TGTGCCAGCAGCCGGGACAGGGGAAACTATGGCTACACCTTC. This translates into CASSRDRGNYGYTF.

V usage is TRBV18 and J usage is TRBJ1-2; 8 positions agree with TRBD1. There are 12 residues in the CDR3. CDR1 and CDR2 from the germline V gene are KGHSH and LQKENI. J gave up 6 bases and V 6 bases, and 3 bases lay outside the gene matches. CDR3 region: CASSTGENGYTF. The CDR3 DNA reads TGTGCCAGCTCGACAGGGGAGAATGGCTACACCTTC. The variable domain in full, completed from reference TRBV18 and TRBJ1-2, reads NAGVMQNPRHLVRRRGQEARLRCSPMKGHSHVYWYRQLPEEGLKFMVYLQKENIIDESGMPKERFSAEFPKEGPSILRIQQVVRGDSAAYFCASSTGENGYTFGSGTRLTVV.

The V and J genes are TRBV6-1 and TRBJ1-3; TRBD1 is a possible D gene (6 bases). Trimming removed 0 bases at V and 4 bases at J, with 16 bases between. Per germline, CDR1 MNHNS and CDR2 SASEGT. The CDR3 runs to 17 residues. In nucleotides, the CDR3 is TGTGCCAGCAGTGAAGCTTGGGGGGGCGGCGTGGGAAACACCATATATTTT. This codes for CASSEAWGGGVGNTIYF.

The rearrangement joins TRBV28 to TRBJ1-2; no clear D gene. Trimming shortened V by 9 bases and J by 5 bases, and 16 bases separated the two germline ends. The CDR3 consists of 13 residues. Germline assignment: CDR1 MDHEN and CDR2 SYDVKM. CDR3 sequence (DNA): TGTGCCAGTTTAAACCGTGGGTCGTATGGCTACACCTTC. Translation gives CASLNRGSYGYTF.

This sequence joins TRBV9 and TRBJ2-5, with 10 bases identical to TRBD2. With V trimmed by 4 bases and J by 5 bases, 8 bases remained unmatched. This CDR3 comprises 15 residues. Germline CDR1 reads SGDLS; CDR2 reads YYNGEE. The CDR3 nucleotides read TGTGCCAGCAGCCAGCTAGCGGGAGTAAGGGAGACCCAGTACTTC. Protein: CASSQLAGVRETQYF.

The chain is built from TRBV28 and TRBJ2-1, with 10 positions matching TRBD2. J was trimmed by 3 bases and V by 6 bases; bases with no gene match: 8. CDR1 and CDR2 (germline): MDHEN, SYDVKM. The CDR3 is 16 amino acids. The CDR3 DNA sequence: TGTGCCAGCAGCCAGACCTCTAGCGGGAGCTACAATGAGCAGTTCTTC. This encodes CASSQTSSGSYNEQFF.

The V and J genes are TRBV10-3 and TRBJ2-2; D is undetermined. Germline V gives CDR1 ENHRY, CDR2 SYGVKD. The CDR3 consists of 16 residues. Trimming took 2 bases from V and 3 from J, leaving 13 bases between them. The CDR3 spells CAISEEGLADTGELFF. The CDR3 DNA reads as TGTGCCATCAGTGAGGAAGGGCTCGCGGACACCGGGGAGCTGTTTTTT.

The chain carries TRBV5-1 and TRBJ2-5; weak D call: TRBD2 (5 bases). The CDR3 contains 14 residues. CDR1 is SGHRS and CDR2 is YFSETQ in the germline V gene. V lost 4 bases and J lost 5, with 15 bases in between. The CDR3 protein is CASSRGLGDETQYF. CDR3 DNA sequence: TGCGCCAGCAGCAGAGGGCTAGGTGATGAGACCCAGTACTTC.

The chain employs TRBV7-2 and TRBJ2-1; TRBD2 matches 8 bases. This CDR3 region has 15 residues. J gave up 5 bases and V 1 base, and 4 bases lay outside the gene matches. Germline CDR1 is SGHTA and CDR2 is FQGNSA. CDR3 nucleotide sequence: TGTGCCAGCAGCTTAGACGGGAGGGACCACAATGAGCAGTTCTTC. Its translation is CASSLDGRDHNEQFF. Full variable domain (rest looked up from reference TRBV7-2 and TRBJ2-1): GAGVSQSPSNKVTEKGKDVELRCDPISGHTALYWYRQSLGQGLEFLIYFQGNSAPDKSGLPSDRFSAERTGGSVSTLTIQRTQQEDSAVYLCASSLDGRDHNEQFFGPGTRLTVL.

This chain connects TRBV19 to TRBJ1-1; possible D gene TRBD1, 5 bases. This CDR3 has 15 amino acids. The V end was cut by 4 bases, the J end by 4 bases, with 16 bases between. Germline V CDR1 and CDR2: LNHDA, SQIVND (reference sequence). The chain's CDR3 is CASSRGRVVSTEAFF. In nucleotides, the CDR3 is TGTGCCAGTAGTAGGGGCAGGGTGGTCAGCACTGAAGCTTTCTTT. The full variable domain, its missing parts supplied by reference TRBV19 and TRBJ1-1, is DGGITQSPKYLFRKEGQNVTLSCEQNLNHDAMYWYRQDPGQGLRLIYYSQIVNDFQKGDIAEGYSVSREKKESFPLTVTSAQKNPTAFYLCASSRGRVVSTEAFFGQGTRLTVV.

The CDR3 DNA follows: TGCAGCGTTGCCGGTGCAACTAATGAAAAACTGTTTTTT. Translated, it gives CSVAGATNEKLFF. V usage is TRBV29-1 and J usage is TRBJ1-4; D unclear. Looked up from germline, CDR1 is SQVTM and CDR2 is ANQGSEA. Trimming shortened V by 4 bases and J by 0 bases, and 6 bases separated the two germline ends. This CDR3 comprises 13 residues.

V is TRBV6-1 and J is TRBJ2-3, with D unclear. The length of the CDR3 is 15 residues. V lost 0 bases, J lost 1 base, and 8 bases lay in between. Germline V gene data show CDR1 as MNHNS and CDR2 as SASEGT. The CDR3 DNA reads as TGTGCCAGCAGTGAAGCGGGCCGGGGCACAGATACGCAGTATTTT. It codes for CASSEAGRGTDTQYF.

The rearrangement joins TRBV18 to TRBJ2-7; D possibly corresponds to TRBD2 (6 bases). The germline CDR1 and CDR2 sequences are KGHSH and LQKENI. V lost 3 bases and J 5 bases, leaving 17 bases between the germline ends. This CDR3 has 15 residues. The CDR3 spells CASSPGGGTAHEQYF. The CDR3 DNA reads as TGTGCCAGCTCACCCGGAGGCGGGACGGCACACGAGCAGTACTTC.

This clone was seen more than once but under ten times. The rearrangement links TRBV6-5 to TRBJ2-2; perhaps TRBD2 as D (6 bases). The germline CDR1 and CDR2 sequences are MNHEY and SVGAGI. V lost 8 bases and J 4 bases, leaving 14 bases between the germline ends. The CDR3 length is 14 residues. Here the CDR3 reads CASGPSVPTGELFF. CDR3 DNA: TGTGCCAGCGGACCTAGCGTTCCCACCGGGGAGCTGTTTTTT.

V and J are TRBV27 and TRBJ2-1; D possibly corresponds to TRBD1 (5 bases). V lost 4 bases and J lost 3, with 16 bases in between. This CDR3 is 16 amino acids long. CDR1 and CDR2 from the germline V gene are MNHEY and SMNVEV (reference sequence). The CDR3 region is CASSSLGAGSYNEQFF. DNA of the CDR3: TGTGCCAGCAGTTCTCTTGGGGCAGGCAGCTACAATGAGCAGTTCTTC.

The V gene is TRBV27, the J gene TRBJ2-7; 7 bases are shared with TRBD1. Germline V gene lookup returns CDR1 MNHEY and CDR2 SMNVEV (reference sequence). Trimming removed 5 bases from V and 6 bases from J; junction bases left unmatched: 7. The CDR3 spans 13 residues. The DNA of the CDR3 is TGTGCCAGCAGTGTGGACAGGCGTAGCGAGCAGTACTTC. Translating it yields CASSVDRRSEQYF.

The V and J genes are TRBV18 and TRBJ2-7; 7 bases agree with TRBD2. V was clipped by 5 bases and J by 5 bases; unmatched bases: 3. This CDR3 contains 12 residues. The germline V gene encodes CDR1 KGHSH and CDR2 LQKENI. The CDR3 reads CASSVGLNEQYF. The CDR3 DNA follows: TGTGCCAGCTCAGTGGGACTAAACGAGCAGTACTTC.

CDR3 bases: TGTGCCAGCAGCCCCCTCCCCGTCTCTAGCGGGAGACCGGGGGAGACCCAGTACTTC. Translating it yields CASSPLPVSSGRPGETQYF. The rearrangement joins TRBV7-2 to TRBJ2-5; 10 nucleotides agree with TRBD2. The CDR3 totals 19 residues. The V gene end was trimmed by 5 bases and the J gene end by 5 bases; junction bases not matched to a gene: 20. Germline values: CDR1 SGHTA, CDR2 FQGNSA.

The CDR3 reads CASSLGPLAALAKNIQYF. The CDR3 nucleotides read TGCGCCAGCAGCCTGGGACCCTTAGCCGCACTAGCCAAAAACATTCAGTACTTC. The rearrangement joins TRBV4-1 to TRBJ2-4, with D possibly called TRBD1 or TRBD2 (5 bases each). V was clipped by 4 bases and J by 0 bases, with 19 bases between them. The length of the CDR3 is 18 residues. The germline V gene has CDR1 MGHRA and CDR2 YSYEKL.

The chain recombines TRBV5-1 with TRBJ1-3; 7 nucleotides match TRBD1. Germline values: CDR1 SGHRS, CDR2 YFSETQ. After removal of 4 bases from V and 4 bases from J, the junction contained 5 bases not matched to a gene. CDR3 size: 14 residues. This CDR3 reads CASSPGTVGNTIYF. The CDR3 DNA sequence: TGCGCCAGCAGCCCCGGGACAGTAGGAAACACCATATATTTT.

V gene TRBV6-4 combines with J gene TRBJ2-7; D remains unclear. The CDR3 has 11 residues. V was clipped by 7 bases and J by 6 bases, with 10 bases between them. CDR1 and CDR2 from the germline V gene are MRHNA and SNTAGT. The CDR3: CASKPPVEQYF. CDR3 DNA sequence: TGTGCCAGCAAACCGCCCGTCGAGCAGTACTTC.